The T cell receptor beta chain described here comes from a study of blood T cell repertoires in COVID-19. Study background: T cells, B-cell-depleted T cells, or PBMCs supplied cDNA or gDNA.

Per germline, CDR1 MNHEY and CDR2 SVGEGT. There are 14 residues in the CDR3. The V segment lost 2 bases and the J segment 6 bases; nucleotides outside the gene matches: 3. This clone appeared a single time. Method: immunoSEQ multiplex PCR; TCRdb's copy keeps in-frame clones and lacks some. In the table there are about 340,000 clones, around 90% of which are singletons. Sample: PBMCs or T cells enriched from blood (not recorded which). The chain links TRBV6-2 or TRBV6-3 to TRBJ1-5; 8 nucleotides match TRBD1. This receptor was taken from a young woman who had recovered from COVID-19. CDR3 amino acids: CASSYAGGGQPQHF. The DNA for the CDR3 is TGTGCCAGCAGTTACGCAGGGGGCGGTCAGCCCCAGCATTTT.